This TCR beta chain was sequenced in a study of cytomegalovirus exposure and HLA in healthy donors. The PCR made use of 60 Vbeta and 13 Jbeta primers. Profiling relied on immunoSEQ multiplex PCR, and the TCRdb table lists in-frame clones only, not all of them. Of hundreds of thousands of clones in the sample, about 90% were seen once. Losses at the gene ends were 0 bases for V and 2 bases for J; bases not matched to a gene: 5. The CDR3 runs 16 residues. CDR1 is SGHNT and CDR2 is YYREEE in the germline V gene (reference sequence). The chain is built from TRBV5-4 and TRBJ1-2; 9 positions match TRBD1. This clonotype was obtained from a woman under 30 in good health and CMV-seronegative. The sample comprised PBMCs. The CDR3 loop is CASSLGGDRANYGYTF. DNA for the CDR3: TGTGCCAGCAGCTTGGGGGGGGACAGGGCCAACTATGGCTACACCTTC.